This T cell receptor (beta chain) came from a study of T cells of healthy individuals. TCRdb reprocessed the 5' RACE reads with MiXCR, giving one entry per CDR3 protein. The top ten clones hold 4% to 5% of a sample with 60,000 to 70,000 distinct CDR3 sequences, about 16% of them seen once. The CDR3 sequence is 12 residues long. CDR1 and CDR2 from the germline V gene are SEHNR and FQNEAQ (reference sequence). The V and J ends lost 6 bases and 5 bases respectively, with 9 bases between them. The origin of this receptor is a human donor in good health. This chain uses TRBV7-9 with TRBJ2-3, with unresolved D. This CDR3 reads CASSAPGDTQYF. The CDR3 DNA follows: TGTGCCAGCAGTGCTCCCGGAGATACGCAGTATTTT.